The subject of this entry is one TCR beta chain. This specimen comes from a study of radiation and T cells in renal cell carcinoma. Time point indicated: baseline pretreatment blood. The treatment denotes: 15 Gy SBRT to primary tumor, nephrectomy 4 weeks later. Serial blood draws occurred at baseline and 2 and 4 weeks post-SBRT. The table came from immunoSEQ multiplex PCR; TCRdb's copy has only in-frame clones and leaves some out. Found here are approximately 150,000 clones, about 88% of them singletons; the top ten hold 4.1%. Germline lookup yields CDR1 MGHRA and CDR2 YSYEKL. This CDR3 is 16 amino acids long. V was clipped by 0 bases and J by 3 bases, with 11 bases between them.

The chain carries TRBV4-1 and TRBJ2-2; weak D call: TRBD2 (6 bases). The sequenced sample was blood, obtained from a patient whose treatment included radiotherapy and nephrectomy. The source of this sequence is a woman aged 70-85 years with renal cell carcinoma. In nucleotides, the CDR3 is TGCGCCAGCAGCCAAGAACCGGGACTTCACACCGGGGAGCTGTTTTTT. Protein product: CASSQEPGLHTGELFF.